These 5 T cell receptor beta chains were all obtained from the same sample, sequenced in a study of T cells after yellow fever vaccination. One entry per CDR3 protein results from TCRdb running MiXCR on the 5' RACE reads. The sample has about 500,000 distinct CDR3 sequences; about a sixth are singletons. Sample: PBMCs, taken 5 days after the first yellow fever vaccination. The origin of the receptors is a man younger than 35 who received the YFV17D yellow fever vaccine.

At least ten counts were recorded for this clonotype. The chain joins TRBV19 to TRBJ2-7; D gene ambiguous. V was cut by 4 bases and J by 6 bases, with 13 bases left in between. Germline loops: CDR1 LNHDA, CDR2 SQIVND (reference sequence). The CDR3 spans 13 residues. CDR3 protein: CASSRDFLGEQYF. The CDR3, as DNA: TGTGCCAGTAGTAGAGACTTTCTGGGCGAGCAGTACTTC.

This clonotype was picked up many times. V gene TRBV5-1 combines with J gene TRBJ2-1, with D possibly being TRBD1 (6 bases). The V gene's germline CDR1 is SGHRS and CDR2 YFSETQ. This CDR3 has 13 amino acids. The V end lost 0 bases, the J end lost 6 bases, and 7 bases lay between the germline ends. CDR3 region: CASSLGTVNEQFF. The CDR3 nucleotides read TGCGCCAGCAGCTTGGGGACAGTCAATGAGCAGTTCTTC.

This clonotype was counted a few times. The chain combines TRBV5-5 with TRBJ1-2; D is possibly TRBD1 (5 bases). CDR3 length equals 16 residues. The V end lost 5 bases, the J end lost 4 bases, and 21 bases lay between the germline ends. The V gene's germline CDR1 is SGHKS and CDR2 YYEKEE (reference sequence). The CDR3 here is CASRLAQGMRAYGYTF. CDR3 DNA sequence: TGTGCCAGCAGACTTGCCCAGGGAATGAGGGCCTATGGCTACACCTTC.

This clonotype has ten or more counts. This CDR3 reads CASSLGLAYEQYV. The CDR3, as DNA: TGTGCCAGCAGCTTAGGGCTAGCCTACGAGCAGTACGTC. V gene TRBV28 combines with J gene TRBJ2-7, with no clear D. Trimming left V 6 bases short and J 2 bases short, with 11 bases between. Germline assignment: CDR1 MDHEN and CDR2 SYDVKM. This CDR3 spans 13 amino acids.

This chain connects TRBV20-1 to TRBJ2-1, with TRBD2 matching over 8 bases. The germline CDR1 and CDR2 sequences are DFQATT and SNEGSKA (reference sequence). This CDR3 region has 16 residues. V shed 6 bases, J shed 7 bases, and the junction held 17 bases outside the gene matches. This CDR3 is CSALTLRGGARNEQFF. Written as DNA, the CDR3 is TGCAGTGCCCTAACCCTTCGGGGGGGGGCGAGGAATGAGCAGTTCTTC.